This T cell receptor beta chain originates from a study of blood T cell repertoires in COVID-19. Study overall: Some COVID-19 samples were acute and others convalescent; all came from the United States, Italy and Spain.

Some clones are missing from TCRdb's copy, which holds only in-frame ones; the method was immunoSEQ multiplex PCR. This table holds about 200,000 clones, about 82% found once. Participants spanned ages about 18 to 100 years and resided in about 25 US areas. Input material: PBMCs or T cells enriched from blood (not recorded which). The TCR comes from a man aged 35 to 55 with acute COVID-19.

Written as DNA, the CDR3 is TGTGCCAGCAGCGAAACAGGGGTCAAAAACATTCAGTACTTC. The encoded protein is CASSETGVKNIQYF. This chain uses TRBV7-9 with TRBJ2-4; 7 nucleotides line up with TRBD1. Germline V gene lookup returns CDR1 SEHNR and CDR2 FQNEAQ (reference sequence). Germline trimming cut 5 bases from V and 3 bases from J; bases unmatched to any gene: 4. This CDR3 is built from 14 residues. Complete variable domain (other parts from reference TRBV7-9 and TRBJ2-4): DTGVSQNPRHKITKRGQNVTFRCDPISEHNRLYWYRQTLGQGPEFLTYFQNEAQLEKSRLLSDRFSAERPKGSFSTLEIQRTEQGDSAMYLCASSETGVKNIQYFGAGTRLSVL.